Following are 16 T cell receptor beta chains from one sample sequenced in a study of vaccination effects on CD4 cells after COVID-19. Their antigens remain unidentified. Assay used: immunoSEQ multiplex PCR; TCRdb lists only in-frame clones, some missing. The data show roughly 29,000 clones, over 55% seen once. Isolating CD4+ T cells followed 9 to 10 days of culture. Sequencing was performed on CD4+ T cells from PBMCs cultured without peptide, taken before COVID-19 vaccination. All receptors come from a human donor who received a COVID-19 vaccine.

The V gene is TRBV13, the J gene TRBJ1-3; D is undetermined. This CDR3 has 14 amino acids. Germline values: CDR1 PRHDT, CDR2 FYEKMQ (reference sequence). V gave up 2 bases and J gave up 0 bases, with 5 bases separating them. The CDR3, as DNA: TGTGCCAGCAGCTTACAGTTCTCTGGAAACACCATATATTTT. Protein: CASSLQFSGNTIYF. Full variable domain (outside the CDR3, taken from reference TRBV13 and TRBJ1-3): AAGVIQSPRHLIKEKRETATLKCYPIPRHDTVYWYQQGPGQDPQFLISFYEKMQSDKGSIPDRFSAQQFSDYHSELNMSSLELGDSALYFCASSLQFSGNTIYFGEGSWLTVV.

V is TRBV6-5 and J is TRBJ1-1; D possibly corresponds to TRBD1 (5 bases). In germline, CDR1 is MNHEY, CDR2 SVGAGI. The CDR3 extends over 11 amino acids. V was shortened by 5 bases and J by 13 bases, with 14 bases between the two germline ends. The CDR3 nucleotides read TGTGCCAGCAGTAGCCGGGACGTTGATTTCTTT. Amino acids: CASSSRDVDFF.

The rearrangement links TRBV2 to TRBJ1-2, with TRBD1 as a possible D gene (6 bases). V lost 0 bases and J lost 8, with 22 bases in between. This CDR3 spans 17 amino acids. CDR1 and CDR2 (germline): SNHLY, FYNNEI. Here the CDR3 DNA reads TGTGCCAGCAGTGAAGCGCCCCACCTTCAGGGGATAGAAGGCTACACCTTC. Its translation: CASSEAPHLQGIEGYTF.

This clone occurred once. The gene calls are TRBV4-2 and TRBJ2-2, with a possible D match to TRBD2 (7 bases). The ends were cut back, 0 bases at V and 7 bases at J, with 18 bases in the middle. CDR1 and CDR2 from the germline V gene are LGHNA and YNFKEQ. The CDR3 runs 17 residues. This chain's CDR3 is CASSQEVTRGAGGELFF. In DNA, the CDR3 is TGTGCCAGCAGCCAAGAGGTCACCCGGGGGGCCGGCGGGGAGCTGTTTTTT.

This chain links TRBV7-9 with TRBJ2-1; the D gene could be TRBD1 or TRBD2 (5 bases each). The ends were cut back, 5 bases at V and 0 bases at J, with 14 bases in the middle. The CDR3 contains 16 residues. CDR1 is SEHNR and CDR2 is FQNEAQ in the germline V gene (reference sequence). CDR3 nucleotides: TGTGCCAGCAGCCCCCCAGGGACGAGCTCCTACAATGAGCAGTTCTTC. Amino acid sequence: CASSPPGTSSYNEQFF.

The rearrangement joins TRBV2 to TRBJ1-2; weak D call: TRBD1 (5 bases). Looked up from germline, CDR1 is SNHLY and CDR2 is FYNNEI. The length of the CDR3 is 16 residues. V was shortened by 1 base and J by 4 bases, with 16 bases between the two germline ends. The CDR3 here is CASSEDTTATGYGYTF. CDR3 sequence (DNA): TGTGCCAGCAGTGAAGATACGACAGCCACCGGCTATGGCTACACCTTC.

The CDR3 bases are TGTGCCACCCTCTTCCGGGAGGATTACGAGCAGTACTTC. Its protein is CATLFREDYEQYF. The gene calls are TRBV10-3 and TRBJ2-7, with 7 bases aligning to TRBD2. This CDR3 has 13 residues. The ends lost 10 bases at V and 4 bases at J; junction bases unmatched: 10. Germline CDR1 and CDR2: ENHRY and SYGVKD.

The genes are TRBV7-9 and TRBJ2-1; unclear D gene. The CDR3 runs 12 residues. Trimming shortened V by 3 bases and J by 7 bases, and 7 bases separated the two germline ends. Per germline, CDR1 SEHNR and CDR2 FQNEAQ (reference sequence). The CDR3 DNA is TGTGCCAGCAGCTTTGCAGGTAATGAGCAGTTCTTC. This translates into CASSFAGNEQFF. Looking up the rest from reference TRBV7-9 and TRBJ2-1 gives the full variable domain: DTGVSQNPRHKITKRGQNVTFRCDPISEHNRLYWYRQTLGQGPEFLTYFQNEAQLEKSRLLSDRFSAERPKGSFSTLEIQRTEQGDSAMYLCASSFAGNEQFFGPGTRLTVL.

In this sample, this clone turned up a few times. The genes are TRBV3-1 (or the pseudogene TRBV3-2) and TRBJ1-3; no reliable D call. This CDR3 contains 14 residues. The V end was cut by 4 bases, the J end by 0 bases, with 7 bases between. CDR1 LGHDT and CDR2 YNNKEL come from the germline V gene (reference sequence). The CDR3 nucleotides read TGTGCCAGCAGCCGCCCGGCCTCTGGAAACACCATATATTTT. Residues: CASSRPASGNTIYF.

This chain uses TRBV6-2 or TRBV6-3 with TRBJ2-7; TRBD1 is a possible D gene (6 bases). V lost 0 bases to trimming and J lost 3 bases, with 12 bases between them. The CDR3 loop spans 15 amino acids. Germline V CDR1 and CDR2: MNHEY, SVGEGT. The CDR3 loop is CASSYSEGVLYEQYF. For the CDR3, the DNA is TGTGCCAGCAGTTACTCTGAGGGGGTCCTCTACGAGCAGTACTTC.

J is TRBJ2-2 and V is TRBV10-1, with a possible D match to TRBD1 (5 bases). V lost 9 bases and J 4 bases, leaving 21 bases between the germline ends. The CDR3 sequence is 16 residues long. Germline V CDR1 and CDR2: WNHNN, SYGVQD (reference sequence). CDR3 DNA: TGCGCCAGAGGACCTCGGACAACGAAAGGCACCGGGGAGCTGTTTTTT. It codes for CARGPRTTKGTGELFF.

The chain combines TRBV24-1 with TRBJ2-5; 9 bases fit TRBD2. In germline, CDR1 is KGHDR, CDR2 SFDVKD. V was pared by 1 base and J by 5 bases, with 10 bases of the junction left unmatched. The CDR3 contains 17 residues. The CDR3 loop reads CATSDFRTSAARETQYF. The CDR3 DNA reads TGTGCCACCAGTGATTTCCGGACTAGCGCTGCGAGGGAGACCCAGTACTTC.

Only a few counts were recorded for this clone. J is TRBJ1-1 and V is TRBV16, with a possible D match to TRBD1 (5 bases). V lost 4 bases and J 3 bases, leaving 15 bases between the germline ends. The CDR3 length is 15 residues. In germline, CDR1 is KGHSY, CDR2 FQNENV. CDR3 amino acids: CASSPIWGRHTEAFF. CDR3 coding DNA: TGTGCCAGCAGCCCCATCTGGGGCAGACACACTGAAGCTTTCTTT.

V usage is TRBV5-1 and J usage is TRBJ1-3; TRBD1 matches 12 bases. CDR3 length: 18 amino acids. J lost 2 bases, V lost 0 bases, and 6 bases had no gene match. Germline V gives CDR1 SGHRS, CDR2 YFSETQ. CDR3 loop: CASSLGDRGHGTGNTIYF. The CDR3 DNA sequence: TGCGCCAGCAGCTTGGGGGACAGGGGGCATGGAACTGGAAACACCATATATTTT. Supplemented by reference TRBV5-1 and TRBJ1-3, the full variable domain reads KAGVTQTPRYLIKTRGQQVTLSCSPISGHRSVSWYQQTPGQGLQFLFEYFSETQRNKGNFPGRFSGRQFSNSRSEMNVSTLELGDSALYLCASSLGDRGHGTGNTIYFGEGSWLTVV.

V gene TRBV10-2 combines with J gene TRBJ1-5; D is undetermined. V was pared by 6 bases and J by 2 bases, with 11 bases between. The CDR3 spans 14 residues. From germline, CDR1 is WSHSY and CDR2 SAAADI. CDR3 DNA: TGCGCCAGCAGGATGAGTGGAGGCAATCAGCCCCAGCATTTT. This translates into CASRMSGGNQPQHF.

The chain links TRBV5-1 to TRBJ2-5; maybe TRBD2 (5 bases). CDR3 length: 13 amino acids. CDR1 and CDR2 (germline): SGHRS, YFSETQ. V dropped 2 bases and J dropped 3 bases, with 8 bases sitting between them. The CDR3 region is CASSLYGEETQYF. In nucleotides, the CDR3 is TGCGCCAGCAGCTTATACGGGGAAGAGACCCAGTACTTC.